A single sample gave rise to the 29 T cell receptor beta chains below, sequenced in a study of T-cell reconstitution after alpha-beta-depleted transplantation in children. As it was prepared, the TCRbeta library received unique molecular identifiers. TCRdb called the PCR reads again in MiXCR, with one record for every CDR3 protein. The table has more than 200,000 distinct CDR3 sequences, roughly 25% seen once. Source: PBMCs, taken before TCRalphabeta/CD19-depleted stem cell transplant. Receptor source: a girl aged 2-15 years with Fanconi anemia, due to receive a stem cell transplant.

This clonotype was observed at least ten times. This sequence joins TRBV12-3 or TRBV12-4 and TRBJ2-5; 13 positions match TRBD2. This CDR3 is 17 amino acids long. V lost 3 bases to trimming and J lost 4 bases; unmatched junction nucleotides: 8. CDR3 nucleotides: TGTGCCAGCAGTTTTCATGGACTAGCGGGAGACACAGAGACCCAGTACTTC. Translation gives CASSFHGLAGDTETQYF.

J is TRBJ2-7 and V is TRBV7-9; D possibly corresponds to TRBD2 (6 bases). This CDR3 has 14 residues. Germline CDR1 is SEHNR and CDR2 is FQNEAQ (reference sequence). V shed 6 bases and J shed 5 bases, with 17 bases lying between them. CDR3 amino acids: CASRPPGVFDEQYF. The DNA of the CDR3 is TGTGCCAGCAGGCCTCCGGGAGTCTTTGACGAGCAGTACTTC. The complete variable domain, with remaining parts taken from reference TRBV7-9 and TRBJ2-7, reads DTGVSQNPRHKITKRGQNVTFRCDPISEHNRLYWYRQTLGQGPEFLTYFQNEAQLEKSRLLSDRFSAERPKGSFSTLEIQRTEQGDSAMYLCASRPPGVFDEQYFGPGTRLTVT.

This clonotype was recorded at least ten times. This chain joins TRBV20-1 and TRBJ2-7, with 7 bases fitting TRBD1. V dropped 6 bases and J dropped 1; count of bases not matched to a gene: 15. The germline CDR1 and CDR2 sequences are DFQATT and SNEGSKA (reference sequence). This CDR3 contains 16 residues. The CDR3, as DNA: TGCAGTGCCTTAATGGTTAGCCAGGGGGTGTCCTACGAGCAGTACTTC. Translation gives CSALMVSQGVSYEQYF.

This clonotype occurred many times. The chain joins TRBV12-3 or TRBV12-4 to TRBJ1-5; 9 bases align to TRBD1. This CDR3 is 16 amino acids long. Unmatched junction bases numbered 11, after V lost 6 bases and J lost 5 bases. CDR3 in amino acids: CASSPQGQGEYQPQHF. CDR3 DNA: TGTGCCAGCAGCCCACAGGGACAGGGTGAATATCAGCCCCAGCATTTT.

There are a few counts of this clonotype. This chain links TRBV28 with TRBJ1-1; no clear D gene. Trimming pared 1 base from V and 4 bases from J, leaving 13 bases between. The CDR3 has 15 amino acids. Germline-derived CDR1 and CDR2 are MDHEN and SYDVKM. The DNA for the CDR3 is TGTGCCAGCAGTTTATACAGTGGTGCCTCCACTGAAGCTTTCTTT. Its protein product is CASSLYSGASTEAFF.

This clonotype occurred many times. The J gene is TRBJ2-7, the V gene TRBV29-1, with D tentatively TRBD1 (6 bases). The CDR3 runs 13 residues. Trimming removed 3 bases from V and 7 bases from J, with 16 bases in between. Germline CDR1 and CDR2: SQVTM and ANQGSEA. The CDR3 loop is CSVDLARRGEQYF. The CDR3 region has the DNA TGCAGCGTTGACCTAGCCCGAAGGGGGGAGCAGTACTTC.

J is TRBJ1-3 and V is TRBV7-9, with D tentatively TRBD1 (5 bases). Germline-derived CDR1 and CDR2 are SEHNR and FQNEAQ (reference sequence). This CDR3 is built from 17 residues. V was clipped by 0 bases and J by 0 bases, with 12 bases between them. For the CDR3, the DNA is TGTGCCAGCAGCTTAGCGCTCCAGGGTTTCTCTGGAAACACCATATATTTT. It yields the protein CASSLALQGFSGNTIYF.

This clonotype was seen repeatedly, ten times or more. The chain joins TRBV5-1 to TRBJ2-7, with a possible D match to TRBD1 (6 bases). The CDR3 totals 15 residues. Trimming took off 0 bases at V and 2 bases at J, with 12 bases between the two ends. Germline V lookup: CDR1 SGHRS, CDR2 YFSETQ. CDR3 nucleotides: TGCGCCAGCAGCTTGGCCACGACAGGTACCTACGAGCAGTACTTC. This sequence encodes CASSLATTGTYEQYF.

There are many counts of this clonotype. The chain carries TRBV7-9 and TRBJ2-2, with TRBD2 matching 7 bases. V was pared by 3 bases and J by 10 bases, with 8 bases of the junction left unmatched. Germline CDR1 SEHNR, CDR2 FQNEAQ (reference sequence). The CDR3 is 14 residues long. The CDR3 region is CASSFSGGSSELFF. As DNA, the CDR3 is TGTGCCAGCAGCTTTAGTGGCGGGAGCTCGGAGCTGTTTTTT. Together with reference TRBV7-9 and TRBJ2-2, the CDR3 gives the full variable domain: DTGVSQNPRHKITKRGQNVTFRCDPISEHNRLYWYRQTLGQGPEFLTYFQNEAQLEKSRLLSDRFSAERPKGSFSTLEIQRTEQGDSAMYLCASSFSGGSSELFFGEGSRLTVL.

CDR3 in DNA: TGTGCCAGCAGCCATTCCGGGGCCCCCACAGATACGCAGTATTTT. As protein: CASSHSGAPTDTQYF. The chain is built from TRBV7-3 and TRBJ2-3; D is tentatively TRBD1 or TRBD2 (5 bases each). Germline values: CDR1 SGHTA, CDR2 FQGTGA. V was pared by 5 bases and J by 2 bases, with 14 bases between. CDR3 length: 15 amino acids.

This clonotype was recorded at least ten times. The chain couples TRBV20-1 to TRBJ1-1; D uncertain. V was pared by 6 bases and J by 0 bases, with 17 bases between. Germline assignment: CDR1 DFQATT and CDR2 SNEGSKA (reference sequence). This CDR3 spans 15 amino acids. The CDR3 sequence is CSAPRPRIMNTEAFF. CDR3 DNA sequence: TGCAGTGCCCCTCGCCCGCGGATTATGAACACTGAAGCTTTCTTT.

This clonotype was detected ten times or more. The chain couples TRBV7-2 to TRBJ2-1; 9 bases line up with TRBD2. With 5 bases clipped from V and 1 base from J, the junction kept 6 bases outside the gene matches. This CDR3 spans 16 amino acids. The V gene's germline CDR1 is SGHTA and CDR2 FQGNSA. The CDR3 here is CASSPRLAASYNEQFF. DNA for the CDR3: TGTGCCAGCAGCCCAAGACTAGCGGCGTCCTACAATGAGCAGTTCTTC.

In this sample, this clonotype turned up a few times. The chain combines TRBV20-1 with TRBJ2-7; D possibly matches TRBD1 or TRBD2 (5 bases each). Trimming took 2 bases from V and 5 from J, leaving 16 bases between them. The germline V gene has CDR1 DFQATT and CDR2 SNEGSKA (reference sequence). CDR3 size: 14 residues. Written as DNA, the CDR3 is TGCAGTGCTAGACACGGGGACCCCAAGAACGAGCAGTACTTC. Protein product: CSARHGDPKNEQYF.

The CDR3 nucleotides read TGCAGTGGAGGACAGTATGGCTACACCTTC. It translates to CSGGQYGYTF. The rearrangement links TRBV20-1 to TRBJ1-2; the D gene is possibly TRBD1 (6 bases). Germline lookup yields CDR1 DFQATT and CDR2 SNEGSKA (reference sequence). The V gene lost 7 bases and the J gene lost 5 bases, with 8 bases spanning the gap. The CDR3 extends over 10 amino acids.

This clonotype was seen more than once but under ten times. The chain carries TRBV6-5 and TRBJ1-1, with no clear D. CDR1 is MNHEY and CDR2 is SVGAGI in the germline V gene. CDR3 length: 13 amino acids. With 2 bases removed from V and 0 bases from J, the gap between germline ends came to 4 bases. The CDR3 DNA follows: TGTGCCAGCAGTTACATAGTGAACACTGAAGCTTTCTTT. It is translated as CASSYIVNTEAFF.

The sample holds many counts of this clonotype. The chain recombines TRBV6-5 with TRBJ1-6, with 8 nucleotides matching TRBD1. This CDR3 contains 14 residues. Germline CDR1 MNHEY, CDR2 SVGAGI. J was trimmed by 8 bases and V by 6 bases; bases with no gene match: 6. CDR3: CASRRTGRDSPLHF. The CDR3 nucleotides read TGTGCCAGCAGGCGGACAGGGCGGGATTCACCCCTCCACTTT.

In DNA, the CDR3 is TGTGCCAGCAGCGAACGACAGGGGAACTATGGCTACACCTTC. As protein: CASSERQGNYGYTF. The genes are TRBV9 and TRBJ1-2; 8 bases agree with TRBD1. This CDR3 comprises 14 residues. Germline CDR1 and CDR2: SGDLS and YYNGEE. V was pared by 3 bases and J by 2 bases, with 3 bases of the junction left unmatched.

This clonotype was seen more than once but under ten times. Here the CDR3 DNA reads TGCAGTGCTCCTCTGGCGGCCAGCTCCTACGAGCAGTACTTC. This encodes CSAPLAASSYEQYF. The chain is built from TRBV20-1 and TRBJ2-7, with D unresolved. Per the germline V gene, CDR1 is DFQATT and CDR2 is SNEGSKA (reference sequence). Trimming took off 5 bases at V and 0 bases at J, with 14 bases between the two ends. The CDR3 sequence is 14 residues long.

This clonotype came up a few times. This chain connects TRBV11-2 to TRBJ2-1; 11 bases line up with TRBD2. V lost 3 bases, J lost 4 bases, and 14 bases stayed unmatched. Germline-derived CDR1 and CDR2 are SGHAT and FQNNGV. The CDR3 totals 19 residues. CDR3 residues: CASSFLLAGARIGYNEQFF. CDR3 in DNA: TGTGCCAGCAGCTTTCTACTAGCGGGGGCCCGAATTGGGTACAATGAGCAGTTCTTC.

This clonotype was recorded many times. CDR3 loop: CASSFGLELNEQFF. The CDR3 DNA reads TGTGCCAGCAGCTTCGGACTAGAACTCAATGAGCAGTTCTTC. The V gene is TRBV5-6, the J gene TRBJ2-1; 7 positions match TRBD2. V was pared by 2 bases and J by 6 bases, with 5 bases of the junction left unmatched. This CDR3 spans 14 amino acids. In germline, CDR1 is SGHDT, CDR2 YYEEEE.

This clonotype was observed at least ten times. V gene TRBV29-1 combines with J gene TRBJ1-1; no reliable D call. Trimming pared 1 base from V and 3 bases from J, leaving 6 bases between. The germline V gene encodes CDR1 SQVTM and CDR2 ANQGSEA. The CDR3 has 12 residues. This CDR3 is CSVEGGYTEAFF. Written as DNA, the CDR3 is TGCAGCGTTGAAGGAGGGTACACTGAAGCTTTCTTT.

The CDR3 protein is CSARARTYYEQYF. CDR3 DNA: TGCAGTGCTAGAGCCCGGACATACTACGAGCAGTACTTC. The genes are TRBV20-1 and TRBJ2-7; D may be TRBD1 (5 bases). CDR3 length equals 13 residues. The germline V gene has CDR1 DFQATT and CDR2 SNEGSKA (reference sequence). V was cut by 1 base and J by 3 bases, with 10 bases left in between.

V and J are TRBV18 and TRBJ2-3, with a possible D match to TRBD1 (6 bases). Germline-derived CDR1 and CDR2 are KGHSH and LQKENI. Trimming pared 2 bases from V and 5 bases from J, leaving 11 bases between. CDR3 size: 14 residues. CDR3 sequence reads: CASSPMGALDTQYF. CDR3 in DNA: TGTGCCAGCTCACCAATGGGGGCTCTAGATACGCAGTATTTT.

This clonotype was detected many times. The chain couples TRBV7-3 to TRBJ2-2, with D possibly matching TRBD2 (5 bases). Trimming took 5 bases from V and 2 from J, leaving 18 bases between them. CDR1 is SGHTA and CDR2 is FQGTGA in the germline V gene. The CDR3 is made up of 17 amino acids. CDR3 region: CASSPLIISDNTGELFF. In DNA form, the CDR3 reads TGTGCCAGCAGCCCCCTCATCATTAGCGACAACACCGGGGAGCTGTTTTTT.

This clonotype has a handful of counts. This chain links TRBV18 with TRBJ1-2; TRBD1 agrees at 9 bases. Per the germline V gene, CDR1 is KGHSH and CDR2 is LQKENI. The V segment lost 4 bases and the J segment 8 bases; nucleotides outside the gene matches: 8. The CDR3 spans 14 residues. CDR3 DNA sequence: TGTGCCAGCTCACGCACCTGGACAGGGGACGGCTACACCTTC. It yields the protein CASSRTWTGDGYTF.

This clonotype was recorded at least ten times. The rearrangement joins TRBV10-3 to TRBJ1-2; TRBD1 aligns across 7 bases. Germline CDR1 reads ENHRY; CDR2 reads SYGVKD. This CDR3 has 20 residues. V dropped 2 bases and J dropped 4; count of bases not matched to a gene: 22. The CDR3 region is CAISEPKLATGRDYSYGYTF. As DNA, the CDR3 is TGTGCCATCAGTGAGCCGAAGCTAGCGACAGGGCGCGATTATTCCTATGGCTACACCTTC.

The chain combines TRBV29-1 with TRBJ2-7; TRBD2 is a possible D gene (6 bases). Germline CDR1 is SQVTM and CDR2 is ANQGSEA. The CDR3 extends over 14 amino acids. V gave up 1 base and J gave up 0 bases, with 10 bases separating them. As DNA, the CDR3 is TGCAGCGTTGAAGTGGGGAGGAGCTCCTACGAGCAGTACTTC. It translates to CSVEVGRSSYEQYF.

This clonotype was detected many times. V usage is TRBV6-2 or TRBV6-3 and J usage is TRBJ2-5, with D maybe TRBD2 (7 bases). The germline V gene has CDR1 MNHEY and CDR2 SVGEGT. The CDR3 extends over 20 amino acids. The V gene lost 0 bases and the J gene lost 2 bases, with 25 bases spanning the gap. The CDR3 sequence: CASSYSWGRENVRPQETQYF. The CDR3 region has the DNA TGTGCCAGCAGTTACTCGTGGGGGCGGGAGAATGTACGGCCGCAAGAGACCCAGTACTTC.

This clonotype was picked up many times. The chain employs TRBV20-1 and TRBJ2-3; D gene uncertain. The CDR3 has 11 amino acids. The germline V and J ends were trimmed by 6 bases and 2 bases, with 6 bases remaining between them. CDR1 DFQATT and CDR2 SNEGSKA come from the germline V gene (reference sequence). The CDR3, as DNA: TGCAGTGCCCTATACACAGATACGCAGTATTTT. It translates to CSALYTDTQYF.